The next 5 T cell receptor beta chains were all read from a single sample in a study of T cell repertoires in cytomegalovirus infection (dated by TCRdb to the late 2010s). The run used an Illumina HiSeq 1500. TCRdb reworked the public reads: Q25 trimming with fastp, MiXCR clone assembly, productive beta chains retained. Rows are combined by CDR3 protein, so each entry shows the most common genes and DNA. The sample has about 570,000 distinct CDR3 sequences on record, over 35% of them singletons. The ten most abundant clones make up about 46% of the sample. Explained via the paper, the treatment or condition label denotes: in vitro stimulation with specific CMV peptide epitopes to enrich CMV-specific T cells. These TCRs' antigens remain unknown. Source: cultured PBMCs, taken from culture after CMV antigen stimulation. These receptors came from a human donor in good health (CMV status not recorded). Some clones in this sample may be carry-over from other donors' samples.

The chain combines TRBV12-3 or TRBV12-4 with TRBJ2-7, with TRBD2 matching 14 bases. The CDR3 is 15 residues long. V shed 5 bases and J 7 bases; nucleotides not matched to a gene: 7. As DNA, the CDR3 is TGTGCCAGCAGTCCGGGACTAGCGGGAGCCTTTGAGCAGTACTTC. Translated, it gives CASSPGLAGAFEQYF.

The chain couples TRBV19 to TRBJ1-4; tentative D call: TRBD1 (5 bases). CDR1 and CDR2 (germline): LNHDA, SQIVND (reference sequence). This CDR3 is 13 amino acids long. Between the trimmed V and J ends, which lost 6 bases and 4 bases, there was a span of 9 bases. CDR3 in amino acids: CASRTVNNEKLFF. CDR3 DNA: TGTGCCAGTAGGACAGTAAATAATGAAAAACTGTTTTTT. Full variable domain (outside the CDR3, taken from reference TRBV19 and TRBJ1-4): DGGITQSPKYLFRKEGQNVTLSCEQNLNHDAMYWYRQDPGQGLRLIYYSQIVNDFQKGDIAEGYSVSREKKESFPLTVTSAQKNPTAFYLCASRTVNNEKLFFGSGTQLSVL.

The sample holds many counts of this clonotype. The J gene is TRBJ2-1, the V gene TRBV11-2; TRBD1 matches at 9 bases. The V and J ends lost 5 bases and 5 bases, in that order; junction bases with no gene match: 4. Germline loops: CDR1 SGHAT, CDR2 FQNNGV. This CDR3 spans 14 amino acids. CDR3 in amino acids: CASSLRQGDNEQFF. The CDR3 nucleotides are TGTGCCAGCAGCCTTAGACAGGGGGACAATGAGCAGTTCTTC.

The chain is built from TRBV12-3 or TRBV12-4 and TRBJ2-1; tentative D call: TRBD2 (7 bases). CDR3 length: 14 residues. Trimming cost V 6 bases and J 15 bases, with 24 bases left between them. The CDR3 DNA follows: TGTGCCAGCAGCTCTACTCCTTCGGGGGGCGACCCGTTCTTC. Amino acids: CASSSTPSGGDPFF.

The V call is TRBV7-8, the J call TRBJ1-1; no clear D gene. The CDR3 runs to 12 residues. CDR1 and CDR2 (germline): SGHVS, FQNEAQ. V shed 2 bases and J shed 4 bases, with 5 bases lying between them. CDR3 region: CASSLMSTEAFF. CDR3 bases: TGTGCCAGCAGCTTAATGAGCACTGAAGCTTTCTTT.